The text below deals with one T cell receptor (beta chain). TCRdb recomputed calls from the PCR reads with MiXCR, one row per CDR3 protein. The repertoire includes more than 15,000 distinct CDR3 sequences, 35% to 45% of them detected once, and around a sixth sits in the top ten. These data originate in a study of tumor-infiltrating lymphocytes in oesophageal squamous cell carcinoma. The CDR3 loop spans 19 amino acids. Trimming cost V 5 bases and J 2 bases, with 26 bases left between them. The sequencing input was normal esophageal tissue next to the tumor. The sequence was collected from a female donor with esophageal squamous cell carcinoma. This chain connects TRBV12-3 or TRBV12-4 to TRBJ2-3; D perhaps matches TRBD2 (5 bases). CDR3 coding DNA: TGTGCCAGCAGTACCTGGACCTACCGACTATTGATGCTCACAGATACGCAGTATTTT. Its translation: CASSTWTYRLLMLTDTQYF.